This T cell receptor (beta chain) was profiled in a study of shared clonotypes between healthy human individuals. It was at deep level that the assay was run. Splitting of each subset's genomic DNA was done evenly across several immunoSEQ plates. TCRdb keeps only in-frame clones here, not all; method: immunoSEQ multiplex PCR. Counted here are 2 million to 2.5 million clones, 85% to 95% occurring once; the ten biggest clones make up 0.1% to 0.15%. Sequenced sample: naive CD4+ T cells sorted from blood. This sample's subset: CD45RA+ positively selected. The clonotype originates from a man aged 18 to 30 in good health.

This chain's CDR3 is CASSFDRGSGYTF. Here the CDR3 DNA reads TGTGCCAGCAGCTTCGACAGGGGAAGCGGCTACACCTTC. The V and J genes are TRBV7-9 and TRBJ1-2; TRBD1 agrees at 8 bases. The CDR3 contains 13 residues. Germline values: CDR1 SEHNR, CDR2 FQNEAQ (reference sequence). Losses at the gene ends were 3 bases for V and 8 bases for J; bases not matched to a gene: 5.